The sequence of this T cell receptor beta chain was determined in a study of control samples from healthy donors and cancer patients. Of note for this clone: Other nucleotide sequences from this sample produce the same CDR3.

The J segment lost 1 base and the V segment lost 4 bases, leaving 2 bases of the junction unmatched. The CDR3 is 15 residues long. Germline V CDR1 and CDR2: SGHTA, FQGNSA. The repertoire was sequenced with immunoSEQ multiplex PCR; TCRdb's copy has only in-frame clones and lacks some. The sample records 150,000 or so clones, roughly 90% being singletons. The V and J genes are TRBV7-2 and TRBJ2-1, with 9 positions matching TRBD1. The TCR was taken from a man aged 18-30 years in good health. The sample taken for sequencing was blood. The CDR3 protein is CASSSDRGSYNEQFF. The CDR3 nucleotides are TGTGCCAGCAGCTCGGACAGGGGATCCTACAATGAGCAGTTCTTC.